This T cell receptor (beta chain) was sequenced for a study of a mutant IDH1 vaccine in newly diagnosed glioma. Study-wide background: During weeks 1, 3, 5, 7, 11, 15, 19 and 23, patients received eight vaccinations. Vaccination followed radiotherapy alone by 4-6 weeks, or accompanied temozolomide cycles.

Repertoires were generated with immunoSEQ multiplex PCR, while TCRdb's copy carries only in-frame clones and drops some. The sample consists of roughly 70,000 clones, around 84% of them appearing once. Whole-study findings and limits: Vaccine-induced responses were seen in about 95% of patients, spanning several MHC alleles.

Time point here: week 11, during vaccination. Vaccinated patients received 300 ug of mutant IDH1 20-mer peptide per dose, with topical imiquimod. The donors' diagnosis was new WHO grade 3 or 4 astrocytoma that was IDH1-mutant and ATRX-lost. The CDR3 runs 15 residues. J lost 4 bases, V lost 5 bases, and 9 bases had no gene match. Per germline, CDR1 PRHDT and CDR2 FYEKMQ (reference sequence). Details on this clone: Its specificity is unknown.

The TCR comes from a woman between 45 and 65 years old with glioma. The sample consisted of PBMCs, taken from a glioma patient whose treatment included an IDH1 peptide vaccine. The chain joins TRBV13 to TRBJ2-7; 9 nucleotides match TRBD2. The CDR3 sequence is CASSAGRGGLYEQYF. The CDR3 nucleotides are TGTGCCAGCAGCGCCGGGCGGGGGGGCCTTTACGAGCAGTACTTC.